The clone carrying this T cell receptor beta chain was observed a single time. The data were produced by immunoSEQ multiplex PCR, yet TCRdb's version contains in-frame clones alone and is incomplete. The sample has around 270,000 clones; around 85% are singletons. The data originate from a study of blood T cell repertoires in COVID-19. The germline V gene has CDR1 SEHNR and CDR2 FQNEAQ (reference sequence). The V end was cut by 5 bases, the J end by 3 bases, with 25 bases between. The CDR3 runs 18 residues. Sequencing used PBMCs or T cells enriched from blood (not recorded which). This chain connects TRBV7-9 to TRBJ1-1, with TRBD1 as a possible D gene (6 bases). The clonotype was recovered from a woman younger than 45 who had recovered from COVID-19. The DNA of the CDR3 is TGTGCCAGCAGCCTGAAGGGGGGGATAAGATGGTTGGACACTGAAGCTTTCTTT. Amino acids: CASSLKGGIRWLDTEAFF. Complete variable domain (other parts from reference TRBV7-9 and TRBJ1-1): DTGVSQNPRHKITKRGQNVTFRCDPISEHNRLYWYRQTLGQGPEFLTYFQNEAQLEKSRLLSDRFSAERPKGSFSTLEIQRTEQGDSAMYLCASSLKGGIRWLDTEAFFGQGTRLTVV.